This entry lists 24 T cell receptor beta chains sequenced from one sample in a study of blood T cell repertoires in COVID-19. Method: immunoSEQ multiplex PCR; TCRdb's copy keeps in-frame clones and lacks some. The data hold almost 15,000 clones, with about 89% observed a single time. Sample: peripheral blood. All receptors come from a woman aged 70-85 years in a cohort sampled during active or convalescent COVID-19.

Only one count was recorded for this clone. The CDR3 reads CASSLGVTGDEEQYF. CDR3 in DNA: TGTGCCAGCAGCTTGGGGGTGACAGGGGACGAAGAGCAGTACTTC. The chain joins TRBV5-8 to TRBJ2-7; 8 bases map to TRBD1. The CDR3 runs to 15 residues. Trimming at V came to 0 bases and at J to 7 bases, leaving 9 bases not matched to a gene. CDR1 is SGHTS, CDR2 YDEGEE, per germline. The variable domain in full, with the rest retrieved from reference TRBV5-8 and TRBJ2-7, is EAGVTQSPTHLIKTRGQQATLRCSPISGHTSVYWYQQALGLGLQFLLWYDEGEERNRGNFPPRFSGRQFPNYSSELNVNALELEDSALYLCASSLGVTGDEEQYFGPGTRLTVT.

The chain recombines TRBV19 with TRBJ2-3; perhaps TRBD2 as D (5 bases). Germline V gene lookup returns CDR1 LNHDA and CDR2 SQIVND (reference sequence). CDR3 size: 14 residues. The V end was cut by 5 bases, the J end by 6 bases, with 15 bases between. The CDR3 loop reads CASSWRVDRDTQYF. In DNA form, the CDR3 reads TGTGCCAGTAGTTGGCGGGTCGATAGGGATACGCAGTATTTT.

The chain recombines TRBV29-1 with TRBJ1-1, with TRBD1 matching over 7 bases. Germline-derived CDR1 and CDR2 are SQVTM and ANQGSEA. The CDR3 has 12 amino acids. The ends lost 6 bases at V and 4 bases at J; junction bases unmatched: 5. In DNA, the CDR3 is TGCAGCGTGGGACAGTACCCCACTGAAGCTTTCTTT. It yields the protein CSVGQYPTEAFF.

J is TRBJ2-5 and V is TRBV6-5; 11 nucleotides match TRBD1. This CDR3 has 15 residues. Trimming cost V 6 bases and J 6 bases; bases outside gene matches: 9. Germline-derived CDR1 and CDR2 are MNHEY and SVGAGI. CDR3 sequence: CASSPDRGRMQTQYF. CDR3 bases: TGTGCCAGCAGCCCGGACAGGGGGCGTATGCAGACCCAGTACTTC.

V is TRBV4-1 and J is TRBJ2-5, with 9 bases aligning to TRBD2. J gave up 6 bases and V 8 bases, and 13 bases lay outside the gene matches. Germline V gene sequence: CDR1 MGHRA, CDR2 YSYEKL. This CDR3 is built from 15 residues. In DNA form, the CDR3 reads TGCGCCAGCTCCGATCAGCGGGGGGCCAAAAAGACCCAGTACTTC. It translates to CASSDQRGAKKTQYF.

The chain is built from TRBV6-2 or TRBV6-3 and TRBJ2-7; 8 bases line up with TRBD2. Germline CDR1 and CDR2: MNHEY and SVGEGT. Trimming removed 3 bases from V and 6 bases from J; junction bases left unmatched: 4. This CDR3 contains 13 residues. The DNA of the CDR3 is TGTGCCAGCAGTTATATAACTAGCGGCGAGCAGTACTTC. Encoded protein: CASSYITSGEQYF.

This chain connects TRBV7-2 to TRBJ2-4; 8 bases are a match to TRBD1. The CDR3 covers 13 residues. The V gene end was trimmed by 5 bases and the J gene end by 8 bases; junction bases not matched to a gene: 5. Germline-derived CDR1 and CDR2 are SGHTA and FQGNSA. The CDR3 spells CASSRDRGYIQYF. In nucleotides, the CDR3 is TGTGCCAGCAGCCGAGACAGGGGTTACATTCAGTACTTC. Full variable domain (outside the CDR3, taken from reference TRBV7-2 and TRBJ2-4): GAGVSQSPSNKVTEKGKDVELRCDPISGHTALYWYRQSLGQGLEFLIYFQGNSAPDKSGLPSDRFSAERTGGSVSTLTIQRTQQEDSAVYLCASSRDRGYIQYFGAGTRLSVL.

This clone has only one observation. J is TRBJ2-7 and V is TRBV24-1, with unresolved D. Trimming took 4 bases from V and 7 from J, leaving 16 bases between them. The CDR3 extends over 14 amino acids. Germline CDR1 and CDR2: KGHDR and SFDVKD. CDR3 coding DNA: TGTGCCACCAGTGACATGCTACGCCCAGGAGAGCAGTACTTC. It is translated as CATSDMLRPGEQYF.

Here the CDR3 DNA reads TGCGCCAGCAGCCCACTAGCGGGGGTCAATGAGCAGTTCTTC. Its translation is CASSPLAGVNEQFF. The V and J genes are TRBV5-1 and TRBJ2-1, with 11 bases identical to TRBD2. CDR3 length: 14 amino acids. Germline V gene sequence: CDR1 SGHRS, CDR2 YFSETQ. Trimming removed 4 bases from V and 6 bases from J; junction bases left unmatched: 3.

The rearrangement joins TRBV7-2 to TRBJ2-1, with TRBD2 matching over 10 bases. The V gene end was trimmed by 1 base and the J gene end by 12 bases; junction bases not matched to a gene: 12. Germline loops: CDR1 SGHTA, CDR2 FQGNSA. This CDR3 spans 16 amino acids. CDR3 in DNA: TGTGCCAGCAGCTTAGGGTTCTGGACTAGCGGCTTAGGGCAGTTCTTC. Residues: CASSLGFWTSGLGQFF.

This clone occurred a few times. The chain recombines TRBV5-4 with TRBJ2-5, with TRBD2 identical over 7 bases. CDR1 and CDR2 from the germline V gene are SGHNT and YYREEE (reference sequence). This CDR3 is 14 amino acids long. J gave up 4 bases and V 10 bases, and 13 bases lay outside the gene matches. DNA for the CDR3: TGTGCCGCAACTCTGGGTCCGGGAGGAGAGACCCAGTACTTC. This translates into CAATLGPGGETQYF.

The chain recombines TRBV27 with TRBJ2-7, with 8 bases that match TRBD1. Germline V CDR1 and CDR2: MNHEY, SMNVEV (reference sequence). This CDR3 is 15 amino acids long. Trimming at V came to 3 bases and at J to 4 bases, leaving 8 bases not matched to a gene. This CDR3 is CASSFRQGAVYEQYF. CDR3 sequence (DNA): TGTGCCAGCAGTTTCCGGCAGGGGGCTGTTTACGAGCAGTACTTC.

This chain uses TRBV6-5 with TRBJ2-7; 8 bases agree with TRBD1. This CDR3 has 12 amino acids. V shed 6 bases, J shed 5 bases, and the junction held 3 bases outside the gene matches. The germline CDR1 and CDR2 sequences are MNHEY and SVGAGI. The CDR3 spells CASSPGGHEQYF. The CDR3 bases are TGTGCCAGCAGCCCAGGGGGCCACGAGCAGTACTTC.

The rearrangement joins TRBV11-2 to TRBJ2-3; the D is unclear. Trimming stripped 1 base from V and 11 bases from J, with 16 bases between. Germline CDR1 and CDR2: SGHAT and FQNNGV. The CDR3 sequence is 14 residues long. CDR3 nucleotide sequence: TGTGCCAGCAGCTTAGTAGGCGGAGCTCTGCGGCAGTATTTT. Translation gives CASSLVGGALRQYF. The full variable domain, with the rest looked up from reference TRBV11-2 and TRBJ2-3, is EAGVAQSPRYKIIEKRQSVAFWCNPISGHATLYWYQQILGQGPKLLIQFQNNGVVDDSQLPKDRFSAERLKGVDSTLKIQPAKLEDSAVYLCASSLVGGALRQYFGPGTRLTVL.

This clone was seen more than once but under ten times. J is TRBJ1-6 and V is TRBV5-1; TRBD1 aligns across 7 bases. CDR3 length: 14 amino acids. CDR1 and CDR2 from the germline V gene are SGHRS and YFSETQ. J lost 5 bases, V lost 1 base, and 0 bases had no gene match. The CDR3 region is CASSLTGDNSPLHF. The CDR3 nucleotides read TGCGCCAGCAGCTTGACAGGGGATAATTCACCCCTCCACTTT.

The rearrangement uses TRBV3-1 (or the pseudogene TRBV3-2) and TRBJ2-7; D not certain. V was shortened by 2 bases and J by 0 bases, with 8 bases between the two germline ends. From germline, CDR1 is LGHDT and CDR2 YNNKEL (reference sequence). The CDR3 sequence is 14 residues long. The CDR3 DNA reads TGTGCCAGCAGCCAAAACGGTTACTCCTACGAGCAGTACTTC. It translates to CASSQNGYSYEQYF.

The gene calls are TRBV24-1 and TRBJ1-1; 9 bases fit TRBD1. The CDR3 extends over 13 amino acids. Losses at the gene ends were 10 bases for V and 4 bases for J; bases not matched to a gene: 6. Per germline, CDR1 KGHDR and CDR2 SFDVKD. The DNA for the CDR3 is TGTGCCACGGTGCCGACAGGGGGCACTGAAGCTTTCTTT. Translation gives CATVPTGGTEAFF.

V usage is TRBV19 and J usage is TRBJ1-6, with 8 bases lining up with TRBD1. Germline V lookup: CDR1 LNHDA, CDR2 SQIVND (reference sequence). CDR3 size: 15 residues. Unmatched junction bases numbered 4, after V lost 3 bases and J lost 6 bases. The CDR3 protein is CASSIMTGANSPLHF. In nucleotides, the CDR3 is TGTGCCAGTAGTATTATGACAGGGGCTAATTCACCCCTCCACTTT. The full variable domain, completed using reference TRBV19 and TRBJ1-6, is DGGITQSPKYLFRKEGQNVTLSCEQNLNHDAMYWYRQDPGQGLRLIYYSQIVNDFQKGDIAEGYSVSREKKESFPLTVTSAQKNPTAFYLCASSIMTGANSPLHFGNGTRLTVT.

This clone has only a few counts. This rearrangement joins TRBV19 to TRBJ1-4; 7 nucleotides align to TRBD1. Per the germline V gene, CDR1 is LNHDA and CDR2 is SQIVND (reference sequence). The junction had 17 bases not matched to a gene; V was cut back by 6 bases and J by 4 bases. The CDR3 has 18 amino acids. CDR3 bases: TGTGCCAGTAGGACTGGGACAGCCACGACGATGGTTAATGAAAAACTGTTTTTT. Amino acids: CASRTGTATTMVNEKLFF.

The V and J genes are TRBV3-1 (or the pseudogene TRBV3-2) and TRBJ2-4; D unresolved. Germline CDR1 is LGHDT and CDR2 is YNNKEL (reference sequence). The CDR3 has 13 residues. V lost 2 bases and J 7 bases, leaving 9 bases between the germline ends. The CDR3 loop reads CASSQFQANIQYF. The CDR3 DNA is TGTGCCAGCAGCCAATTCCAGGCTAACATTCAGTACTTC.

The chain employs TRBV28 and TRBJ1-6, with 10 bases that match TRBD1. CDR3 size: 15 residues. CDR1 MDHEN and CDR2 SYDVKM come from the germline V gene. Unmatched junction bases numbered 8, after V lost 4 bases and J lost 11 bases. The chain's CDR3 is CASSSSGTGEAPLHF. The CDR3 DNA sequence: TGTGCCAGCAGTTCCTCCGGGACAGGGGAGGCACCCCTCCACTTT.

The rearrangement links TRBV5-4 to TRBJ2-1; TRBD1 matches 10 bases. Germline lookup yields CDR1 SGHNT and CDR2 YYREEE (reference sequence). Trimming at V came to 6 bases and at J to 8 bases, leaving 8 bases not matched to a gene. The CDR3 is 14 amino acids. For the CDR3, the DNA is TGTGCCAGCACCTGGGACAGGGGAGTTGATGAGCAGTTCTTC. Translation: CASTWDRGVDEQFF.

The chain joins TRBV18 to TRBJ2-5; maybe TRBD2 (6 bases). This CDR3 region has 13 residues. Germline CDR1 and CDR2: KGHSH and LQKENI. Trimming stripped 6 bases from V and 1 base from J, with 9 bases between. CDR3 amino acids: CASSRGTQETQYF. Written as DNA, the CDR3 is TGTGCCAGCTCGCGGGGAACCCAAGAGACCCAGTACTTC.

This sequence joins TRBV6-2 or TRBV6-3 and TRBJ1-5; TRBD1 is a possible D gene (6 bases). The V end was cut by 5 bases, the J end by 6 bases, with 14 bases between. Germline V gives CDR1 MNHEY, CDR2 SVGEGT. The CDR3 is 14 amino acids. The CDR3 reads CASSRQGISQPQHF. The CDR3 DNA reads TGTGCCAGCAGTAGGCAGGGGATAAGTCAGCCCCAGCATTTT.